Each of the 6 T cell receptor beta chains below was sequenced from the same sample in a study of cytomegalovirus exposure and HLA in healthy donors. The PCR contained 60 Vbeta and 13 Jbeta primers. Data came from immunoSEQ multiplex PCR; TCRdb stores just in-frame clones and leaves some out. The data contain about 94,000 clones, approximately 66% of them seen just once; the ten biggest clones take up under 5%. Sequenced sample: PBMCs. The receptors were sampled from a man aged 25-40 years in good health and CMV-seronegative.

This clone was seen only a few times. This chain joins TRBV7-6 and TRBJ1-1, with TRBD1 identical over 8 bases. There are 13 residues in the CDR3. Losses at the gene ends were 6 bases for V and 4 bases for J; bases not matched to a gene: 4. Germline CDR1 SGHVS, CDR2 FNYEAQ. Here the CDR3 DNA reads TGTGCCAGCAGTTTAACAGGGGGCACTGAAGCTTTCTTT. It specifies CASSLTGGTEAFF.

The chain recombines TRBV9 with TRBJ2-3; 7 bases fit TRBD2. This CDR3 contains 15 residues. Germline CDR1 is SGDLS and CDR2 is YYNGEE. Trimming removed 0 bases from V and 1 base from J; junction bases left unmatched: 2. The CDR3 region is CASSVDAGGTDTQYF. CDR3 sequence (DNA): TGTGCCAGCAGCGTAGACGCGGGGGGCACAGATACGCAGTATTTT.

This clone showed up just once. The chain joins TRBV5-1 to TRBJ2-7; no definite D call. This CDR3 has 14 residues. Germline V gene sequence: CDR1 SGHRS, CDR2 YFSETQ. V was cut by 2 bases and J by 6 bases, with 15 bases left in between. This CDR3 is CASSFTALTGEQYF. The CDR3 nucleotides read TGCGCCAGCAGCTTCACCGCGCTTACTGGCGAGCAGTACTTC.

This clone was observed a few times. This sequence joins TRBV2 and TRBJ2-7, with unresolved D. V shed 6 bases and J shed 9 bases, with 9 bases lying between them. This CDR3 has 10 amino acids. Germline V CDR1 and CDR2: SNHLY, FYNNEI. CDR3 in DNA: TGTGCCAGCAGGAAAGCCGGGCAGTACTTC. This codes for CASRKAGQYF.

This clone was counted a few times. This chain uses TRBV9 with TRBJ1-1, with D unresolved. Between the trimmed V and J ends, which lost 3 bases and 1 base, there was a span of 7 bases. The CDR3 sequence is 13 residues long. CDR1 SGDLS and CDR2 YYNGEE come from the germline V gene. As DNA, the CDR3 is TGTGCCAGCAGCGCCCATCAGAACACTGAAGCTTTCTTT. This encodes CASSAHQNTEAFF.

The chain is built from TRBV28 and TRBJ1-1; 7 positions agree with TRBD1. V lost 6 bases to trimming and J lost 2 bases; unmatched junction nucleotides: 3. The CDR3 extends over 13 amino acids. The germline V gene encodes CDR1 MDHEN and CDR2 SYDVKM. CDR3 amino acids: CASRDRLNTEAFF. In nucleotides, the CDR3 is TGTGCCAGCAGGGACAGGCTAAACACTGAAGCTTTCTTT.